Here is one T cell receptor (beta chain) with its context. Its antigen is unidentified. This sample was included in a study of Ad26.COV2.S vaccination and SARS-CoV-2 variants. Across the study: Participants got Ad26.COV2.S intramuscularly, once or twice 56 days apart. Study-level findings and limits: Substantial response breadth was reportedly seen for spike-specific CD8+ and CD4+ T cells after vaccination.

Regarding treatment: about 20 received Ad26.COV2.S at low or high dose, single or two shots; 5 received placebo; per-sample allocation not given. Specimen acquisition occurred on day 63 following the initial vaccine or placebo injection. The individual, an adult aged 18-55 years, was a donor in Boston. Germline lookup yields CDR1 SGHDN and CDR2 FVKESK. V dropped 6 bases and J dropped 6 bases, with 17 bases sitting between them. The CDR3 runs to 14 residues. The repertoire was sequenced with immunoSEQ multiplex PCR; TCRdb's copy has only in-frame clones and lacks some. The sample lists 300,000 to 500,000 clones; approximately 90% were seen once.

This chain uses TRBV14 with TRBJ1-1; the D gene is possibly TRBD1 (6 bases). The sequenced sample was peripheral blood, obtained in a trial of Ad26.COV2.S vaccine versus placebo. This TCR came from a person between 18 and 60 years old who received the Ad26.COV2.S COVID-19 vaccine or a placebo. The CDR3 DNA sequence: TGTGCCAGCAGGAACTCGGCCGGGGGCGCTGAAGCTTTCTTT. Translated: CASRNSAGGAEAFF. Complete variable domain (other parts from reference TRBV14 and TRBJ1-1): EAGVTQFPSHSVIEKGQTVTLRCDPISGHDNLYWYRRVMGKEIKFLLHFVKESKQDESGMPNNRFLAERTGGTYSTLKVQPAELEDSGVYFCASRNSAGGAEAFFGQGTRLTVV.